Described below is a single T cell receptor beta chain sequence and its context. Its antigen is as yet unknown. These data are taken from a study of T cell responses to AZD1222 COVID-19 vaccine. Findings of the study overall: The peak T cell response came first, and repertoires were sampled only after it.

Produced via immunoSEQ multiplex PCR; TCRdb's table is partial and in-frame only. The sample lists roughly 150,000 clones, 88% seen once, with 5.5% in the top ten. Germline CDR1 and CDR2: SGHRS and YFSETQ. This CDR3 has 14 amino acids. V dropped 3 bases and J dropped 1; count of bases not matched to a gene: 3. This chain uses TRBV5-1 with TRBJ2-5; 7 bases match TRBD1. The origin of this receptor is an adult in good health. Sequenced material: peripheral blood, taken on day 0 of AZD1222 vaccination. The CDR3 region has the DNA TGCGCCAGCAGCTCCGGGACAGTCCAAGAGACCCAGTACTTC. This sequence encodes CASSSGTVQETQYF.